The clone carrying this TCR beta chain was picked up a small number of times. This specimen comes from a study of early T cells in non-severe SARS-CoV-2 infection. Study-wide background: Chains were unpaired, as sequencing was done on bulk RNA from unsorted whole blood.

Each single cDNA molecule received a unique molecular identifier. TCRdb reanalysed the 5' RACE reads using MiXCR and keeps one entry per CDR3 protein. The table lists roughly 120,000 distinct CDR3 sequences, under 15% of them singletons. The CDR3 loop spans 12 amino acids. The germline CDR1 and CDR2 sequences are DFQATT and SNEGSKA (reference sequence). Trimming shortened V by 6 bases and J by 6 bases, and 12 bases separated the two germline ends. The sample consisted of whole blood. The sequence was collected from an adult who was a healthcare worker with PCR-confirmed SARS-CoV-2 infection or an uninfected control (not recorded which). The V and J genes are TRBV20-1 and TRBJ2-1; D call uncertain. In nucleotides, the CDR3 is TGCAGTGCCCCAACGGCGCGCAATGAGCAGTTCTTC. Translated, it gives CSAPTARNEQFF.